Shown below are 4 T cell receptor beta chains from a single sample sequenced in a study of OX40 agonist ivuxolimab in advanced cancers. Profiled with immunoSEQ multiplex PCR; TCRdb holds only in-frame clones, not every one. The sample lists some 20,000 clones, 75% to 90% occurring once. Here the sequenced sample was CD4+ or CD8+ T cells sorted from blood, taken in a trial of the OX40 agonist ivuxolimab. These receptors originate from an adult with an advanced solid tumor such as melanoma, head and neck, liver or kidney cancer.

The V gene is TRBV7-2, the J gene TRBJ1-2; D is ambiguous. This CDR3 comprises 16 residues. The germline V and J ends were trimmed by 1 base and 0 bases, with 12 bases remaining between them. Germline-derived CDR1 and CDR2 are SGHTA and FQGNSA. Written as DNA, the CDR3 is TGTGCCAGCAGCTTAGGTCTTCACAGAACTAACTATGGCTACACCTTC. It encodes CASSLGLHRTNYGYTF.

As DNA, the CDR3 is TGTGCCAGCAGCTTAGCCGCCCTAGCGGGAGGTTACGAGCAGTACTTC. This translates into CASSLAALAGGYEQYF. The rearrangement uses TRBV7-6 and TRBJ2-7; 11 bases are a match to TRBD2. The CDR3 totals 16 residues. V trimming: 0 bases; J trimming: 4 bases; junction bases outside the gene matches: 5. Germline CDR1 SGHVS, CDR2 FNYEAQ.

The chain uses TRBV7-9 and TRBJ2-2, with D perhaps TRBD1 (5 bases). Germline V gene data show CDR1 as SEHNR and CDR2 as FQNEAQ (reference sequence). Trimming stripped 2 bases from V and 5 bases from J, with 12 bases between. The CDR3 consists of 15 residues. CDR3 protein: CASSLSQGWTGELFF. The CDR3, as DNA: TGTGCCAGCAGCTTAAGTCAGGGATGGACCGGGGAGCTGTTTTTT. The whole variable domain, filled in from reference TRBV7-9 and TRBJ2-2, reads DTGVSQNPRHKITKRGQNVTFRCDPISEHNRLYWYRQTLGQGPEFLTYFQNEAQLEKSRLLSDRFSAERPKGSFSTLEIQRTEQGDSAMYLCASSLSQGWTGELFFGEGSRLTVL.

The chain joins TRBV7-9 to TRBJ1-2; the match to TRBD1 covers 9 bases. CDR3 length: 15 residues. The trim removed 1 base at V and 7 bases at J, leaving 7 bases unmatched. CDR1 is SEHNR and CDR2 is FQNEAQ in the germline V gene (reference sequence). In nucleotides, the CDR3 is TGTGCCAGCAGCTTAGGAGTACAGGGGGCAAGTGGCTACACCTTC. Protein: CASSLGVQGASGYTF.